The rows below give T cell receptor beta chains drawn from one sample of a study of T cells in Graves' hyperthyroidism and ophthalmopathy. TCRdb reanalysed the multiplex PCR reads using MiXCR and keeps one entry per CDR3 protein. The sample shows some 460,000 distinct CDR3 sequences, around 14% of them seen only once. Sequences were obtained from blood. Receptors originate from a woman aged 18-29 years with Graves' hyperthyroidism. Both conserved end residues are part of each CDR3. D genes are given only for firm matches. Rows give clone size only sometimes, using once, few, many, or a class for an expanded clone.

cdr3_nt cdr3_aa d_call j_call clone_size v_call
TGTGCCAGCAGTCCACGAAATTATCGTGGAAACACCATATATTTT CASSPRNYRGNTIYF - TRBJ1-3 many TRBV28
TGCAGTGCTTCCGGGACTAATCGCTACGAGCAGTACTTC CSASGTNRYEQYF TRBD2 TRBJ2-7 - TRBV20-1
TGTGCCAGCAGCGTATGGCCAGGCGGGCCCGAGCAGTACTTC CASSVWPGGPEQYF - TRBJ2-7 - TRBV9
TGTGCCAGCAGCTTCCCACCTGCCCCTAGCGGGGAGAACACCGGGGAGCTGTTTTTT CASSFPPAPSGENTGELFF TRBD2 TRBJ2-2 many TRBV11-2
TGTGCCAGCAGTTCCGACAGGGGTGCGGCCGGGGAGCTGTTTTTT CASSSDRGAAGELFF TRBD1 TRBJ2-2 many TRBV6-1
TGCAGTGCTAGGACCCAAACTAGCGGGAGGCTACCTTTCTACGAGCAGTACTTC CSARTQTSGRLPFYEQYF TRBD2 TRBJ2-7 - TRBV20-1
TGTGCCAGCAGATCACCACCACCATGGGACGAGCAGTACTTC CASRSPPPWDEQYF - TRBJ2-7 many TRBV12-3/TRBV12-4
TGTGCCAGCACAGTGGGGACAGGGGAATCCGAGCAGTACTTC CASTVGTGESEQYF TRBD1 TRBJ2-7 many TRBV28
TGTGCCAGCAGCCACCTAGCGGGGGGGTACAATGAGCAGTTCTTC CASSHLAGGYNEQFF TRBD2 TRBJ2-1 many TRBV7-9
TGTGCCAGCAGCCTAGAGATTGGGGTCAATGAGCAGTTCTTC CASSLEIGVNEQFF - TRBJ2-1 many TRBV11-2
TGTGCCAGCAGTGCCCAGGACAGCTATAATTCACCCCTCCACTTT CASSAQDSYNSPLHF - TRBJ1-6 - TRBV12-3/TRBV12-4
TGTGCCAGCAGTGCCCGCGGACTAGCGGGGTACAATGAGCAGTTCTTC CASSARGLAGYNEQFF TRBD2 TRBJ2-1 many TRBV2
TGCGCCAGCAGCCAACATAGGGGGCGGGAGGGCCACAATGAGCAGTTCTTC CASSQHRGREGHNEQFF TRBD2 TRBJ2-1 few TRBV4-1
TGTGCCAGCAACCGGGACATATTAATTAATCAGCCCCAGCATTTT CASNRDILINQPQHF - TRBJ1-5 many TRBV6-1
TGCAGTGCCGCCATACAGGACAGGGTCTACGAGCAGTACTTC CSAAIQDRVYEQYF TRBD1 TRBJ2-7 many TRBV20-1
TGTGCCACGCACTCGGGGACAGGGGACACCGGGGAGCTGTTTTTT CATHSGTGDTGELFF TRBD1 TRBJ2-2 many TRBV18
TGTGCCAGCTCACCGCAAGGGACAGGGAATGGCTACACCTTC CASSPQGTGNGYTF TRBD1 TRBJ1-2 many TRBV18
TGCGCCAGCAGCATGGACAGGGGAACCTACGAGCAGTACTTC CASSMDRGTYEQYF TRBD1 TRBJ2-7 many TRBV5-1
TGTGCCAGCAGCTTATTCCAGAACGGGGAGCTGTTTTTT CASSLFQNGELFF - TRBJ2-2 few TRBV7-3
TGTGCCAGCAGCGTAGCATCCGGGGGGCCCTACGAGCAGTACTTC CASSVASGGPYEQYF - TRBJ2-7 - TRBV9
TGTGCCAGCAGTGACACAGATACGCAGTATTTT CASSDTDTQYF - TRBJ2-3 many TRBV6-2/TRBV6-3
TGCAGTGCTAGAGTTAGTGGGACAGGGAACTTCATGGCTTTCTTT CSARVSGTGNFMAFF TRBD1 TRBJ1-1 many TRBV20-1
TGCAGCGCTGCTGGAGACAGGGGGCGCAGAGCTTTCTTT CSAAGDRGRRAFF TRBD1 TRBJ1-1 many TRBV29-1
TGTGCCAGCAGTTACGGGCGAATTGTAGATACGCAGTATTTT CASSYGRIVDTQYF - TRBJ2-3 - TRBV6-2/TRBV6-3
TGCAGTGCTAGCTTCGGACTAGCGGGAGGGCCTGGTACGCAGTATTTT CSASFGLAGGPGTQYF TRBD2 TRBJ2-3 - TRBV20-1
TGTGCCACCAGTGAACCCCAGGGGTTTGGAACCGGGGAGCTGTTTTTT CATSEPQGFGTGELFF - TRBJ2-2 few TRBV24-1
TGTGCCAGCAGTCTGCAGTACAATAGCAATCAGCCCCAGCATTTT CASSLQYNSNQPQHF - TRBJ1-5 many TRBV2
TGCGCCAGCAGCTACAACCGGGACAGGAATGAAAAACTGTTTTTT CASSYNRDRNEKLFF TRBD1 TRBJ1-4 - TRBV4-3
TGTGCCAGCAGCCAAGCTTTCTTT CASSQAFF - TRBJ1-1 - TRBV7-3
TGCGCCAGCAGCCAAGAAAGGTCGGGTTGGGAGACCCAGTACTTC CASSQERSGWETQYF - TRBJ2-5 few TRBV4-1
TGTGCCAGCAGCTTAGTCCCCCAGGGCGAAGCTTTCTTT CASSLVPQGEAFF - TRBJ1-1 many TRBV11-3
TGTGCCAGCAGCTTTCCAGGCAGAAACCTTTATGGCTACACCTTC CASSFPGRNLYGYTF - TRBJ1-2 many TRBV7-2
TGTGCCAGCAGACCCCCGGGACAGGGATTTTCTGGCTACACCTTC CASRPPGQGFSGYTF TRBD1 TRBJ1-2 many TRBV2
TGTGCCAGCAGCCAAGATTCCGGGCCTGGCTACACCTTC CASSQDSGPGYTF - TRBJ1-2 few TRBV3-1
TGTGCCAGCAGAGTAGCGGATACCTCAGGTTACGAGCAGTACTTC CASRVADTSGYEQYF - TRBJ2-7 many TRBV6-1
TGCGCCAGCAGCTTGGATGGGGGACCGGCGACTGAAGCTTTCTTT CASSLDGGPATEAFF - TRBJ1-1 many TRBV5-1
TGTGCCAGTAGTATGGTCAGGGGAACTCAAGAGACCCAGTACTTC CASSMVRGTQETQYF - TRBJ2-5 few TRBV19
TGTGCCAGCAGTGAAGAGGGGCAGGGTAGGCAAGAGACCCAGTACTTC CASSEEGQGRQETQYF - TRBJ2-5 many TRBV2
TGTGCCACCGGGGGGGGGGCGGGGCCCTTTACTGAAGCTTTCTTT CATGGGAGPFTEAFF - TRBJ1-1 - TRBV19
TGTGCCAGCAGCGTCGTGCAGCGGGGCTCGAACACCGGGGAGCTGTTTTTT CASSVVQRGSNTGELFF TRBD2 TRBJ2-2 - TRBV6-1
TGTGCCAGCAGTTACTCCGGGACTGAAGGAGATACGCAGTATTTT CASSYSGTEGDTQYF - TRBJ2-3 - TRBV6-6
TGTGCCAGCAGCGTAGAGGTATACACCGGGGAGCTGTTTTTT CASSVEVYTGELFF - TRBJ2-2 few TRBV9
TGCGCCAGCAGCCAAGATAGCGGGAGAGGGGCTACGCAGTATTTT CASSQDSGRGATQYF TRBD2 TRBJ2-3 few TRBV4-1
TGCAGTGCTAGAGTTCTAGCGGTGGGGACCGGGGAGCTGTTTTTT CSARVLAVGTGELFF TRBD2 TRBJ2-2 many TRBV20-1
TGTGCCAGCAGGCATGGTGAGGGGGGTTCGGACACCGGGGAGCTGTTTTTT CASRHGEGGSDTGELFF - TRBJ2-2 few TRBV4-2
TGCGCCAGCAGCCCCACCTGGAGGGGAAAACCCTACAATGAGCAGTTCTTC CASSPTWRGKPYNEQFF - TRBJ2-1 many TRBV5-1
TGTGCCAGCAGTTACCCCGGGACAACCTATGGCTACACCTTC CASSYPGTTYGYTF - TRBJ1-2 few TRBV6-2/TRBV6-3
TGCGCCAGCAGCCCCGGGCCCCGTGAGACCCAGTACTTC CASSPGPRETQYF - TRBJ2-5 few TRBV5-1
TGTGCCAGCAGTTTAGTCCAACAGGGCCCGAACACTGAAGCTTTCTTT CASSLVQQGPNTEAFF - TRBJ1-1 - TRBV12-3/TRBV12-4
TGTGCCAGCTCGCCCGAGGTAGGGTACTCACCCCTCCACTTT CASSPEVGYSPLHF - TRBJ1-6 few TRBV18
TGCAGCGCCTTCCCCACGACTAGAATCAATGAGCAGTTCTTC CSAFPTTRINEQFF - TRBJ2-1 many TRBV29-1
TGTGCCAGCAGTTTAGGCGGGATAGGTACAGATACGCAGTATTTT CASSLGGIGTDTQYF - TRBJ2-3 - TRBV27
TGTGCCAGCAGTTTATCGCACACCAATTCACCCCTCCACTTT CASSLSHTNSPLHF - TRBJ1-6 - TRBV12-3/TRBV12-4
TGTGCCAGCAGCTTAGTACGGATCTCTGGAAACACCATATATTTT CASSLVRISGNTIYF - TRBJ1-3 many TRBV11-2
TGCAGTGCCCAAGCCCCGGGACAGGGCCCCTACGAGCAGTACTTC CSAQAPGQGPYEQYF TRBD1 TRBJ2-7 - TRBV20-1
TGTGCCAGCAGCTTATTTATCTCCAGGGGGTGGAATGAGCAGTTCTTC CASSLFISRGWNEQFF TRBD1 TRBJ2-1 many TRBV7-9
TGTACCAGCAGTTTGCCAGGGTTCAACGAGCAGTACTTC CTSSLPGFNEQYF - TRBJ2-7 few TRBV28
TGTGCCACGGGGGACCAAGAGACCCAGTACTTC CATGDQETQYF - TRBJ2-5 few TRBV24-1
TGTGCCAGCAGCCGGACAGTCCCGTCCTATGGCTACACCTTC CASSRTVPSYGYTF - TRBJ1-2 - TRBV27
TGTGCCAGCAGAGGAAGGCAGGCCGAAAATCAGCCCCAGCATTTT CASRGRQAENQPQHF - TRBJ1-5 many TRBV2